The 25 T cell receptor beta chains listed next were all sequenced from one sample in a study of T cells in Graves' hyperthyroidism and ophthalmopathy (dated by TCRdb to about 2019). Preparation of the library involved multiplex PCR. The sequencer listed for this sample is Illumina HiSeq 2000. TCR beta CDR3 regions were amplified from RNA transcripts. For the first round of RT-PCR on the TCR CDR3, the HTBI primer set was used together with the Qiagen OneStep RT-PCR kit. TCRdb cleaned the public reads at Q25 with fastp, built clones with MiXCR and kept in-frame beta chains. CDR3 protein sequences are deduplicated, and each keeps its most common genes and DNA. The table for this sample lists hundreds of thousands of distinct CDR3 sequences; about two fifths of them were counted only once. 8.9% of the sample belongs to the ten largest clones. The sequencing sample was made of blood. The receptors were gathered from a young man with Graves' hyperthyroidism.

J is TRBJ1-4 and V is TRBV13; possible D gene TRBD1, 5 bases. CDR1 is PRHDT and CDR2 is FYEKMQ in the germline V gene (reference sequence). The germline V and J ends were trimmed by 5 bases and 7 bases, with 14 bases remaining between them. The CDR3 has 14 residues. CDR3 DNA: TGTGCCAGCAGCGCGGCGGGGGTCGGTGAAAAACTGTTTTTT. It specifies CASSAAGVGEKLFF.

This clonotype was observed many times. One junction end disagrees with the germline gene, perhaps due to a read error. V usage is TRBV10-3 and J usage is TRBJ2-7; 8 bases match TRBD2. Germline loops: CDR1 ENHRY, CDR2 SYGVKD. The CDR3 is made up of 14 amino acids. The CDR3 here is CASSLSGGGYEQYF. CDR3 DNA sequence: TGTGCCAGCAGTTTAAGCGGGGGAGGATACGAGCAGTACTTC.

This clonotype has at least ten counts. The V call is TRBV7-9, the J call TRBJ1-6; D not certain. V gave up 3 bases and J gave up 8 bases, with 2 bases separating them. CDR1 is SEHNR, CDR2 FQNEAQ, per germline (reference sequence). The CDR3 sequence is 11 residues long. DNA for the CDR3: TGTGCCAGCAGCTTGGATTCACCCCTCCACTTT. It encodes CASSLDSPLHF.

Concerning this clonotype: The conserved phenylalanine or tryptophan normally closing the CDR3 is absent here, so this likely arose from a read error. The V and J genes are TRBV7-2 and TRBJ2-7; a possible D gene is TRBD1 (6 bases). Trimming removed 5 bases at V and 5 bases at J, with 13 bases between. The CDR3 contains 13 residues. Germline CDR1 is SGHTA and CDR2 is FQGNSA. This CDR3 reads CASSKINRDEQYL. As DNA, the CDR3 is TGTGCCAGCAGCAAAATAAACAGGGACGAGCAGTACTTG.

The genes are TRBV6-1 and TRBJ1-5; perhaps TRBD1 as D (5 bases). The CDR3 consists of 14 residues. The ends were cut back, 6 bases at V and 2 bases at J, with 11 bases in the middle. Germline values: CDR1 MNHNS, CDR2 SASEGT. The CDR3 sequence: CASSPLGGNQPQHF. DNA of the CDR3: TGTGCCAGCAGCCCCTTAGGGGGCAATCAGCCCCAGCATTTT.

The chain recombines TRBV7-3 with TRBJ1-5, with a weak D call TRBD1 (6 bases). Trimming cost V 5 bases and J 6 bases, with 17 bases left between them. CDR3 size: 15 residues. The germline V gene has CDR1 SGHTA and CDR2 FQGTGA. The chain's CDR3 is CASSQDLRGGQPQHF. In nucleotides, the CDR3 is TGTGCCAGCAGCCAAGACCTCAGGGGAGGTCAGCCCCAGCATTTT.

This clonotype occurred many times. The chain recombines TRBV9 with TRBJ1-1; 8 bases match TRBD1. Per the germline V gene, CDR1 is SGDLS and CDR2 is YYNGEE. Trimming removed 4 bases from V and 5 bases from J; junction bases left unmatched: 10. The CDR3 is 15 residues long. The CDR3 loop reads CASSIGTGVWTEAFF. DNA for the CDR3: TGTGCCAGCAGCATCGGGACAGGAGTGTGGACTGAAGCTTTCTTT. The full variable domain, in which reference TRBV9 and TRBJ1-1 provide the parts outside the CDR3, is DSGVTQTPKHLITATGQRVTLRCSPRSGDLSVYWYQQSLDQGLQFLIQYYNGEERAKGNILERFSAQQFPDLHSELNLSSLELGDSALYFCASSIGTGVWTEAFFGQGTRLTVV.

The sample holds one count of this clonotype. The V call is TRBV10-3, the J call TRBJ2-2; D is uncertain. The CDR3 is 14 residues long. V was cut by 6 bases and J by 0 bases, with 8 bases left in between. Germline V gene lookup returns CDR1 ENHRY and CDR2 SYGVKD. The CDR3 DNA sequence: TGTGCCATCAGGGGCAGGTCGAACACCGGGGAGCTGTTTTTT. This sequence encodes CAIRGRSNTGELFF.

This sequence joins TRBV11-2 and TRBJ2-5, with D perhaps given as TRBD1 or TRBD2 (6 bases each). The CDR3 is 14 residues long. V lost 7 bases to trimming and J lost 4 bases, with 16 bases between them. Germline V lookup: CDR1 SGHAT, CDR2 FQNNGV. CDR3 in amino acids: CASISGALGETQYF. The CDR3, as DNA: TGTGCCAGCATTTCGGGGGCTTTGGGAGAGACCCAGTACTTC.

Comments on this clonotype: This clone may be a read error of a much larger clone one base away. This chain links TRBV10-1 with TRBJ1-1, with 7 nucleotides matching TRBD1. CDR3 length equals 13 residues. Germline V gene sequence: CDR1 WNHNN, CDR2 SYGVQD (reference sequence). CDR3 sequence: CTSSRDRYTEAFF. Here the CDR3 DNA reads TGCACCAGCAGCCGGGACAGATACACTGAAGCTTTCTTT.

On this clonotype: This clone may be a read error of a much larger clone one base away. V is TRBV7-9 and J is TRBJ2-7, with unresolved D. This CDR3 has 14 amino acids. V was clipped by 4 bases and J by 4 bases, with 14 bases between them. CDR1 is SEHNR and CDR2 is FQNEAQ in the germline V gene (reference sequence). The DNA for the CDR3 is TGTGCCAGCAGCTCATCGACAACTGCATACGAGCAGTACTTC. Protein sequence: CASSSSTTAYEQYF.

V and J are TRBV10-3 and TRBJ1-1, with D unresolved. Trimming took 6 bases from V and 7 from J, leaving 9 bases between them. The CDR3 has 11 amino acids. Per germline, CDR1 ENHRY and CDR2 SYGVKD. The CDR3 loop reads CAIRGTLEAFF. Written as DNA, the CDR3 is TGTGCCATCAGGGGAACGCTTGAAGCTTTCTTT.

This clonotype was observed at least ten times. CDR3 residues: CASSLHHGTQYF. CDR3 sequence (DNA): TGTGCCAGCAGCCTCCACCATGGGACCCAGTACTTC. This sequence joins TRBV7-8 and TRBJ2-5, with D uncertain. The CDR3 totals 12 residues. The V end was cut by 5 bases, the J end by 7 bases, with 11 bases between. Germline V gene lookup returns CDR1 SGHVS and CDR2 FQNEAQ. The entire variable domain, with the rest obtained from reference TRBV7-8 and TRBJ2-5, is as follows: GAGVSQSPRYKVAKRGQDVALRCDPISGHVSLFWYQQALGQGPEFLTYFQNEAQLDKSGLPSDRFFAERPEGSVSTLKIQRTQQEDSAVYLCASSLHHGTQYFGPGTRLLVL.

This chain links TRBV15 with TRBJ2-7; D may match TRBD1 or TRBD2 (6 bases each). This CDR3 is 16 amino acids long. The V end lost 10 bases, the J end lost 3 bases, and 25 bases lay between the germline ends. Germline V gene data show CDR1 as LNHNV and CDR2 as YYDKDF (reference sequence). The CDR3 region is CASRPPGAGGNYEQYF. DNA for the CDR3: TGTGCCAGCAGACCCCCGGGGGCGGGCGGAAACTACGAGCAGTACTTC.

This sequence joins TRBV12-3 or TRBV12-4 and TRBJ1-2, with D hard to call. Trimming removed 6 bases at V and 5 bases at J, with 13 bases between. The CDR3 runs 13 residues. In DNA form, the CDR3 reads TGTGCCAGCAGGCCTGGGGATTCATATGGCTACACCTTC. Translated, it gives CASRPGDSYGYTF.

Written as DNA, the CDR3 is TGTGCCAGCAGCCAGGAACAGGGGCTGGGCTCTGGGGCCAACGTCCTGACTTTC. It is translated as CASSQEQGLGSGANVLTF. The gene calls are TRBV14 and TRBJ2-6; 7 bases match TRBD1. The CDR3 length is 18 residues. Germline CDR1 is SGHDN and CDR2 is FVKESK. V lost 3 bases and J lost 0; bases outside the gene matches: 8.

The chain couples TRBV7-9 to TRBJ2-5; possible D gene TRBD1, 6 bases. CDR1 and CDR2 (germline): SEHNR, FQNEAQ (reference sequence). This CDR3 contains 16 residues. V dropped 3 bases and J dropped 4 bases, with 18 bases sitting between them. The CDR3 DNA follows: TGTGCCAGCAGCTTGAGGCAACAGGGAACAGGAGAGACCCAGTACTTC. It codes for CASSLRQQGTGETQYF.

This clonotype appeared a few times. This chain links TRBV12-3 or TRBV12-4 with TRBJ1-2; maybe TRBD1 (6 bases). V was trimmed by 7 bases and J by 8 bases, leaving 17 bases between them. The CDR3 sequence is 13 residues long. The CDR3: CASTLGGVGGYTF. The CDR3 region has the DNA TGTGCCAGCACCTTAGGGGGGGTAGGGGGCTACACCTTC.

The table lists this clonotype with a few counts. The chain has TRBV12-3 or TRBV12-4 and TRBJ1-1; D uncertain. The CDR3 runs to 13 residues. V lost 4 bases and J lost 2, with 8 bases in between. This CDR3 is CASSSYGNTEAFF. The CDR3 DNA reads TGTGCCAGCAGTTCGTATGGAAACACTGAAGCTTTCTTT.

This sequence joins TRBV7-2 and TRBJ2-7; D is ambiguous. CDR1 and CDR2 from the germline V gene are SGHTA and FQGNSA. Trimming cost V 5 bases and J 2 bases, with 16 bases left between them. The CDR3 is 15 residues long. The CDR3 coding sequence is TGTGCCAGCAGCCCGGCTCCCAAGACAACCTACGAGCAGTACTTC. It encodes CASSPAPKTTYEQYF.

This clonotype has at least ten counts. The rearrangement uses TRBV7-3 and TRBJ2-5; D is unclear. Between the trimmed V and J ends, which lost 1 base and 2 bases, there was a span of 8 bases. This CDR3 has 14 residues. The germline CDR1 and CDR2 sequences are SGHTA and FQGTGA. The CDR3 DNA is TGTGCCAGCAGCTTAAGAGGACCTCAAGAGACCCAGTACTTC. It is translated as CASSLRGPQETQYF.

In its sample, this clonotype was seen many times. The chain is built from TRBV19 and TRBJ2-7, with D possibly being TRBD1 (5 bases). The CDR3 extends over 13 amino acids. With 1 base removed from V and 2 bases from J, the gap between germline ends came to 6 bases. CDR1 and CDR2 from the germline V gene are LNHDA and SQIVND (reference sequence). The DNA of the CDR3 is TGTGCCAGTAGTATAGCAGGGACCTACGAGCAGTACTTC. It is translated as CASSIAGTYEQYF.

The CDR3 DNA follows: TGTGCCAGCAGCCGCCGGGACAGCCCTCACTATGGCTACACCTTC. Its translation: CASSRRDSPHYGYTF. The chain uses TRBV7-9 and TRBJ1-2; 7 bases are a match to TRBD1. The CDR3 totals 15 residues. Germline values: CDR1 SEHNR, CDR2 FQNEAQ (reference sequence). The trim removed 5 bases at V and 3 bases at J, leaving 9 bases unmatched.

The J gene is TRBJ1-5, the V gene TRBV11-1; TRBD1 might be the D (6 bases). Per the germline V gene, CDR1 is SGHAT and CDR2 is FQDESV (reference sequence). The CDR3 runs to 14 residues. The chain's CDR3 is CARDLGGRNQPQHF. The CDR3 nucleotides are TGTGCTAGAGATCTCGGGGGGCGGAATCAGCCCCAGCATTTT.

The CDR3 bases are TGTGCCAGCAGGCCGGGACAGTTCTCCTCTGGGGCCAACGTCCTGACTTTC. Protein product: CASRPGQFSSGANVLTF. The chain is built from TRBV12-3 or TRBV12-4 and TRBJ2-6, with 7 nucleotides matching TRBD1. The CDR3 spans 17 residues. With V trimmed by 6 bases and J by 0 bases, 8 bases remained unmatched.